This T cell receptor (beta chain) appears in the sequencing data of a study of T cell changes during pregnancy in multiple sclerosis. J gave up 2 bases and V 3 bases, and 4 bases lay outside the gene matches. Germline CDR1 and CDR2: SGDLS and YYNGEE. CDR3 length equals 15 residues. Sequencing used immunoSEQ multiplex PCR; TCRdb keeps in-frame clones, though not all of them. The sample includes under 40,000 clones, roughly 90% of them seen just once. This sequence was found in a female donor with multiple sclerosis, enrolled in a pregnancy study. The gene calls are TRBV9 and TRBJ2-3; TRBD2 matches at 9 bases. This specimen consisted of CD8+ T cells from peripheral blood mononuclear cells, obtained before pregnancy. CDR3 loop: CASSGAGGITDTQYF. DNA for the CDR3: TGTGCCAGCAGCGGCGCGGGAGGGATCACAGATACGCAGTATTTT.